The sequence of this T cell receptor (beta chain) was determined in a study of T cell repertoires in cytomegalovirus infection. Looking at the study overall: Use of recently identified HLA-C-restricted and well-studied HLA-B-restricted CMV epitopes was part of the study. Indications of both CMV infection and matching HLA type were provided by public TCR beta signatures.

The germline V gene has CDR1 SGHTA and CDR2 FQGNSA. Trimming left V 3 bases short and J 4 bases short, with 8 bases between. The CDR3 consists of 13 residues. For this clonotype: Its matching antigen is unknown.

Notes on the study in general: HLA-C-restricted CMV-specific TCR beta clonotypes prevailed in the ex vivo response.

TCRdb used MiXCR to reprocess the reads, holding one entry per CDR3 protein. The sample carries some 560,000 distinct CDR3 sequences, under 45% recorded once. The chain uses TRBV7-2 and TRBJ2-3, with D perhaps matching TRBD2 (5 bases). The TCR sequence derives from a human donor in good health (CMV status not recorded). Some clones in this sample may be carry-over from other donors' samples. The sample in question was cultured PBMCs, obtained from culture after CMV antigen stimulation. CDR3 bases: TGTGCCAGCAGCTTTTCGGACTCAGATACGCAGTATTTT. Residues: CASSFSDSDTQYF. Supplemented by reference TRBV7-2 and TRBJ2-3, the full variable domain reads GAGVSQSPSNKVTEKGKDVELRCDPISGHTALYWYRQSLGQGLEFLIYFQGNSAPDKSGLPSDRFSAERTGGSVSTLTIQRTQQEDSAVYLCASSFSDSDTQYFGPGTRLTVL.